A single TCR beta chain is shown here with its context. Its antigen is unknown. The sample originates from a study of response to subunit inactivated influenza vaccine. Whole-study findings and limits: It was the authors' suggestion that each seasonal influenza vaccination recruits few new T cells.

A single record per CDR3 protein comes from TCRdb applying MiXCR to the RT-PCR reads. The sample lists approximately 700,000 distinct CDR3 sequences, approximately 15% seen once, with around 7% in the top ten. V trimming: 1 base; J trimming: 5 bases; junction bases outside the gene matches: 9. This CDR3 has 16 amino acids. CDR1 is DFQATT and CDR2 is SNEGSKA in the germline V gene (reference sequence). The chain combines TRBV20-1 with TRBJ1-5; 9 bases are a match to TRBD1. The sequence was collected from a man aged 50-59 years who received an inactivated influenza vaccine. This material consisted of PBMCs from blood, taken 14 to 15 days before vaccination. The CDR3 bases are TGCAGTGCTAGAGTCGCGGGACAGGGTGCGGATCAGCCCCAGCATTTT. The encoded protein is CSARVAGQGADQPQHF.